This passage covers 23 T cell receptor beta chains from one sample sequenced in a study of blood T cell repertoires in COVID-19. Clones were read by immunoSEQ multiplex PCR, and TCRdb kept only the in-frame ones, dropping some. The data contain over 130,000 clones, about 91% of them singletons. Sequenced sample: peripheral blood. The source is a human donor in a cohort sampled during active COVID-19.

The chain employs TRBV12-3 or TRBV12-4 and TRBJ1-4, with TRBD1 matching 7 bases. CDR3 length: 12 amino acids. Trimming took 5 bases from V and 8 from J; bases not matched to a gene: 2. The CDR3 region is CASSIRGEKLFF. In DNA form, the CDR3 reads TGTGCCAGCAGTATCAGGGGGGAAAAACTGTTTTTT.

The V gene is TRBV7-8, the J gene TRBJ2-5, with a tentative D call TRBD1 (6 bases). In germline, CDR1 is SGHVS, CDR2 FQNEAQ. CDR3 length equals 15 residues. Between the trimmed V and J ends, which lost 6 bases and 1 base, there was a span of 15 bases. CDR3 residues: CASRLQGGPQETQYF. DNA for the CDR3: TGTGCCAGCAGGTTACAGGGTGGCCCCCAAGAGACCCAGTACTTC. Based on the CDR3 plus reference TRBV7-8 and TRBJ2-5, the full variable domain is GAGVSQSPRYKVAKRGQDVALRCDPISGHVSLFWYQQALGQGPEFLTYFQNEAQLDKSGLPSDRFFAERPEGSVSTLKIQRTQQEDSAVYLCASRLQGGPQETQYFGPGTRLLVL.

V usage is TRBV19 and J usage is TRBJ2-1, with D maybe TRBD1 (8 bases). The germline V gene has CDR1 LNHDA and CDR2 SQIVND (reference sequence). The V end lost 10 bases, the J end lost 6 bases, and 19 bases lay between the germline ends. CDR3 length equals 14 residues. In DNA form, the CDR3 reads TGTGCCACTTCGGGGGGACAGGCTTTCAATGAGCAGTTCTTC. It codes for CATSGGQAFNEQFF.

This clone was found once. The chain couples TRBV5-1 to TRBJ2-7; 7 nucleotides agree with TRBD2. The CDR3 runs to 12 residues. Trimming cost V 4 bases and J 8 bases; bases outside gene matches: 6. Looked up from germline, CDR1 is SGHRS and CDR2 is YFSETQ. CDR3 sequence reads: CASSSQRGQQYF. The DNA for the CDR3 is TGCGCCAGCAGCAGCCAGCGGGGACAGCAGTACTTC.

The chain recombines TRBV9 with TRBJ2-3, with 7 bases identical to TRBD2. Germline CDR1 and CDR2: SGDLS and YYNGEE. Unmatched junction bases numbered 5, after V lost 0 bases and J lost 1 base. The CDR3 has 16 residues. CDR3 DNA: TGTGCCAGCAGCGTAGTCCCAGCGGGACGCACAGATACGCAGTATTTT. Translated, it gives CASSVVPAGRTDTQYF.

The V and J genes are TRBV6-2 or TRBV6-3 and TRBJ2-4; D call uncertain. The length of the CDR3 is 13 residues. V was shortened by 0 bases and J by 6 bases, with 6 bases between the two germline ends. Germline V gene data show CDR1 as MNHEY and CDR2 as SVGEGT. The DNA for the CDR3 is TGTGCCAGCAGTTACTCTGACTTAAACATTCAGTACTTC. Its translation is CASSYSDLNIQYF.

The V call is TRBV2, the J call TRBJ2-6; TRBD1 is a possible D gene (5 bases). V was cut by 4 bases and J by 4 bases, with 20 bases left in between. Germline assignment: CDR1 SNHLY and CDR2 FYNNEI. The CDR3 covers 18 residues. DNA of the CDR3: TGTGCCAGCAGTGGTGGGGCTGGTTGGGGATCCGGGGCCAACGTCCTGACTTTC. This sequence encodes CASSGGAGWGSGANVLTF.

This clone was picked up one time. This rearrangement joins TRBV2 to TRBJ2-1, with 10 positions matching TRBD1. J was trimmed by 5 bases and V by 8 bases; bases with no gene match: 6. Germline V gene lookup returns CDR1 SNHLY and CDR2 FYNNEI. CDR3 length equals 14 residues. CDR3 sequence: CASYGTGDHNEQFF. The DNA for the CDR3 is TGTGCCAGCTACGGGACAGGGGATCACAATGAGCAGTTCTTC.

This chain joins TRBV7-8 and TRBJ2-7; a weak D match, TRBD1 (5 bases). V shed 1 base and J shed 2 bases, with 15 bases lying between them. Per germline, CDR1 SGHVS and CDR2 FQNEAQ. CDR3 size: 16 residues. As DNA, the CDR3 is TGTGCCAGCAGCTTAGTCGACAGAGGTAGGACCTACGAGCAGTACTTC. Residues: CASSLVDRGRTYEQYF.

Here the CDR3 reads CATRGTGRSQETQYF. The DNA for the CDR3 is TGTGCCACCAGAGGGACAGGGAGATCCCAAGAGACCCAGTACTTC. This chain connects TRBV7-9 to TRBJ2-5; TRBD1 matches 9 bases. CDR3 size: 15 residues. In germline, CDR1 is SEHNR, CDR2 FQNEAQ (reference sequence). Trimming cost V 10 bases and J 1 base; bases outside gene matches: 10.

The chain links TRBV2 to TRBJ2-1; D gene unclear. V was clipped by 4 bases and J by 0 bases, with 7 bases between them. Germline CDR1 and CDR2: SNHLY and FYNNEI. The CDR3 length is 14 residues. The CDR3 loop reads CASSGPRSYNEQFF. CDR3 coding DNA: TGTGCCAGCAGTGGGCCCCGCTCCTACAATGAGCAGTTCTTC.

This rearrangement joins TRBV6-6 to TRBJ1-1; 7 bases match TRBD1. In germline, CDR1 is MNHNY, CDR2 SVGAGI (reference sequence). The V and J ends lost 5 bases and 2 bases, in that order; junction bases with no gene match: 5. The CDR3 loop spans 14 amino acids. The CDR3 coding sequence is TGTGCCAGCAGTGGCAGACAGGGTAACACTGAAGCTTTCTTT. Encoded protein: CASSGRQGNTEAFF.

The table lists this clone with a count of one. V and J are TRBV6-5 and TRBJ1-1; D call uncertain. CDR1 is MNHEY and CDR2 is SVGAGI in the germline V gene. Deletions cut 6 bases from V and 2 bases from J, with 10 bases between. This CDR3 contains 13 residues. In DNA form, the CDR3 reads TGTGCCAGCAGGGCCACCCGCAACACTGAAGCTTTCTTT. This encodes CASRATRNTEAFF.

The genes are TRBV19 and TRBJ1-4; 9 nucleotides align to TRBD1. In germline, CDR1 is LNHDA, CDR2 SQIVND (reference sequence). V lost 5 bases, J lost 4 bases, and 2 bases stayed unmatched. There are 14 residues in the CDR3. The CDR3 reads CASSSGQGNEKLFF. The CDR3 bases are TGTGCCAGTAGTTCGGGACAGGGTAATGAAAAACTGTTTTTT.

The V and J genes are TRBV12-3 or TRBV12-4 and TRBJ2-5; TRBD2 matches at 7 bases. The V segment lost 7 bases and the J segment 3 bases; nucleotides outside the gene matches: 2. There are 12 residues in the CDR3. The CDR3 region has the DNA TGTGCCAGCATGGGAGGGGAAGAGACCCAGTACTTC. Protein: CASMGGEETQYF.

The chain carries TRBV11-1 and TRBJ2-3, with 9 nucleotides matching TRBD1. The CDR3 totals 15 residues. The V segment lost 5 bases and the J segment 3 bases; nucleotides outside the gene matches: 6. The germline V gene has CDR1 SGHAT and CDR2 FQDESV (reference sequence). The CDR3 DNA reads TGTGCCAGCAGCCTACAGGGGGCAGGTACAGATACGCAGTATTTT. Translation: CASSLQGAGTDTQYF.

The V and J genes are TRBV6-5 and TRBJ1-2; no clear D gene. CDR3 size: 12 residues. Germline V gene lookup returns CDR1 MNHEY and CDR2 SVGAGI. Trimming took 6 bases from V and 7 from J, leaving 12 bases between them. The CDR3 sequence: CASRPAGGGYTF. In DNA form, the CDR3 reads TGTGCCAGCAGACCAGCCGGCGGTGGCTACACCTTC.

Written as DNA, the CDR3 is TGCGCCAGCCGCCCCGGGACACCAAATGAAAAACTGTTTTTT. The encoded protein is CASRPGTPNEKLFF. The V and J genes are TRBV5-1 and TRBJ1-4; tentative D call: TRBD1 (6 bases). Trimming left V 7 bases short and J 5 bases short, with 15 bases between. The CDR3 loop spans 14 amino acids. CDR1 is SGHRS, CDR2 YFSETQ, per germline.

The rearrangement links TRBV5-4 to TRBJ1-6; 7 positions agree with TRBD1. This CDR3 comprises 14 residues. Germline CDR1 and CDR2: SGHNT and YYREEE (reference sequence). The J segment lost 5 bases and the V segment lost 4 bases, leaving 3 bases of the junction unmatched. This CDR3 is CASSRQGDNSPLHF. The CDR3 nucleotides are TGTGCCAGCAGCCGACAGGGAGATAATTCACCCCTCCACTTT.

The gene calls are TRBV10-3 and TRBJ2-5; D possibly corresponds to TRBD2 (6 bases). The CDR3 spans 13 residues. V lost 2 bases and J lost 2, with 6 bases in between. Germline loops: CDR1 ENHRY, CDR2 SYGVKD. CDR3 DNA: TGTGCCATCAGTGAGGCGGGGCAAGAGACCCAGTACTTC. It encodes CAISEAGQETQYF.

The chain has TRBV6-5 and TRBJ2-5; no clear D gene. CDR3 length equals 13 residues. The V end lost 4 bases, the J end lost 4 bases, and 10 bases lay between the germline ends. CDR1 and CDR2 from the germline V gene are MNHEY and SVGAGI. The CDR3 DNA sequence: TGTGCCAGCAGTTGGGTTGGGCGAGAGACCCAGTACTTC. Its protein is CASSWVGRETQYF.

The chain carries TRBV9 and TRBJ2-3, with TRBD2 as a possible D gene (5 bases). V was cut by 0 bases and J by 7 bases, with 12 bases left in between. The CDR3 sequence is 14 residues long. Per germline, CDR1 SGDLS and CDR2 YYNGEE. CDR3 amino acids: CASSVALGSHTQYF. The CDR3 DNA reads TGTGCCAGCAGCGTAGCCCTTGGGAGCCATACGCAGTATTTT. The variable domain in full, completed from reference TRBV9 and TRBJ2-3, reads DSGVTQTPKHLITATGQRVTLRCSPRSGDLSVYWYQQSLDQGLQFLIQYYNGEERAKGNILERFSAQQFPDLHSELNLSSLELGDSALYFCASSVALGSHTQYFGPGTRLTVL.

The chain combines TRBV7-9 with TRBJ1-1, with TRBD1 matching 7 bases. The germline V gene has CDR1 SEHNR and CDR2 FQNEAQ (reference sequence). V was clipped by 2 bases and J by 1 base; unmatched bases: 7. The CDR3 is made up of 16 amino acids. The CDR3 loop reads CASSLILGQSNTEAFF. DNA for the CDR3: TGTGCCAGCAGCTTAATTTTGGGACAGTCGAACACTGAAGCTTTCTTT.